Each of the 22 T cell receptor beta chains below was sequenced from the same sample in a study of T cells in Graves' hyperthyroidism and ophthalmopathy (dated by TCRdb to the late 2010s). The method was multiplex PCR. Sequencing used an Illumina HiSeq 2000. TCR beta CDR3 regions were amplified from RNA transcripts. The TCR CDR3 was subjected to a first round of RT-PCR using the HTBI primer set and the Qiagen OneStep RT-PCR kit. TCRdb trimmed public reads at Q25 via fastp, called clones via MiXCR and kept in-frame beta chains. Rows with one shared CDR3 protein collapse into an entry with the most common genes and DNA. The sample yields 300,000 to 400,000 distinct CDR3 sequences; approximately 18% were counted once. In total, the top ten clones hold around 40% of the sample. The sample was blood. The receptors derive from a man younger than 30 with Graves' ophthalmopathy.

The chain employs TRBV12-3 or TRBV12-4 and TRBJ1-5; 12 bases fit TRBD1. Unmatched junction bases numbered 7, after V lost 6 bases and J lost 7 bases. The CDR3 spans 15 residues. DNA for the CDR3: TGTGCCAGCAGCTCAGGGACAGGGGGCGGCCAGCCCCAGCATTTT. It translates to CASSSGTGGGQPQHF.

This clonotype has at least ten counts. This rearrangement joins TRBV29-1 to TRBJ2-7; 9 bases match TRBD1. V was clipped by 2 bases and J by 6 bases; unmatched bases: 5. This CDR3 is 13 amino acids long. Germline CDR1 reads SQVTM; CDR2 reads ANQGSEA. This chain's CDR3 is CSVERDREREQYF. The CDR3 coding sequence is TGCAGCGTTGAAAGGGACAGGGAGCGCGAGCAGTACTTC.

DNA of the CDR3: TGTGCCAGCAGCTTGGATGCCGACCCCATGACAGGGTCCGTTTCTAACTATGGCTACACCTTC. Amino acid sequence: CASSLDADPMTGSVSNYGYTF. This rearrangement joins TRBV7-9 to TRBJ1-2; the match to TRBD1 covers 7 bases. The germline gives CDR1 SEHNR, CDR2 FQNEAQ (reference sequence). V trimming: 3 bases; J trimming: 0 bases; junction bases outside the gene matches: 22. The CDR3 is made up of 21 amino acids.

This chain links TRBV4-1 with TRBJ1-1; 12 bases fit TRBD1. With V trimmed by 0 bases and J by 5 bases, 10 bases remained unmatched. Germline loops: CDR1 MGHRA, CDR2 YSYEKL. The CDR3 length is 18 residues. CDR3 coding DNA: TGCGCCAGCAGCCAAGATAATCCGGGACAGGGGGCCGAAACTGAAGCTTTCTTT. Translation gives CASSQDNPGQGAETEAFF.

This clonotype was seen repeatedly, ten times or more. This chain joins TRBV20-1 and TRBJ1-4, with D hard to call. The germline CDR1 and CDR2 sequences are DFQATT and SNEGSKA (reference sequence). The CDR3 totals 12 residues. The CDR3: CGRRATNEKLFF. In nucleotides, the CDR3 is TGCGGACGACGGGCAACTAATGAAAAACTGTTTTTT.

This clonotype was picked up many times. This rearrangement joins TRBV7-9 to TRBJ2-2; TRBD1 might be the D (5 bases). Trimming left V 0 bases short and J 1 base short, with 6 bases between. CDR1 and CDR2 from the germline V gene are SEHNR and FQNEAQ (reference sequence). This CDR3 has 15 amino acids. The CDR3: CASSLAGQNTGELFF. CDR3 bases: TGTGCCAGCAGCTTAGCCGGACAGAACACCGGGGAGCTGTTTTTT.

The sample holds many counts of this clonotype. The chain employs TRBV5-1 and TRBJ1-2, with TRBD1 matching 9 bases. The CDR3 runs to 13 residues. The ends lost 4 bases at V and 8 bases at J; junction bases unmatched: 6. CDR1 and CDR2 from the germline V gene are SGHRS and YFSETQ. The CDR3, as DNA: TGCGCCAGCAGCGCCGAGACAGGGGGAGGCTACACCTTC. Protein: CASSAETGGGYTF.

This clonotype showed up just a few times. V gene TRBV4-1 combines with J gene TRBJ2-2, with D uncertain. V lost 3 bases to trimming and J lost 4 bases, with 3 bases between them. CDR1 and CDR2 (germline): MGHRA, YSYEKL. This CDR3 spans 12 amino acids. The DNA of the CDR3 is TGCGCCAGCAGCCATCTCACCGGGGAGCTGTTTTTT. As protein: CASSHLTGELFF.

This clonotype has a handful of counts. V is TRBV18 and J is TRBJ1-6; no clear D gene. V lost 4 bases and J 8 bases, leaving 12 bases between the germline ends. Germline values: CDR1 KGHSH, CDR2 LQKENI. The CDR3 has 14 amino acids. The CDR3 here is CASSQNLDDSPLHF. In DNA form, the CDR3 reads TGTGCCAGCTCACAGAACCTTGATGATTCACCCCTCCACTTT.

This clonotype was seen repeatedly, ten times or more. The chain couples TRBV12-3 or TRBV12-4 to TRBJ2-3; TRBD2 matches 8 bases. The J segment lost 2 bases and the V segment lost 7 bases, leaving 8 bases of the junction unmatched. The CDR3 contains 15 residues. The CDR3 DNA sequence: TGTGCCAGCAAGATAGGCGGGGGGTACACAGATACGCAGTATTTT. It is translated as CASKIGGGYTDTQYF.

V is TRBV6-1 and J is TRBJ2-3; D is unclear. Trimming took 8 bases from V and 4 from J, leaving 13 bases between them. This CDR3 is built from 13 residues. The germline gives CDR1 MNHNS, CDR2 SASEGT. The CDR3 region is CASSRTSADTQYF. The CDR3 DNA reads as TGTGCCAGCTCCCGTACCAGCGCAGATACGCAGTATTTT.

This clonotype has just a few counts. V gene TRBV5-6 combines with J gene TRBJ2-1, with 7 bases aligning to TRBD1. The CDR3 covers 13 residues. Germline lookup yields CDR1 SGHDT and CDR2 YYEEEE. The trim removed 4 bases at V and 8 bases at J, leaving 6 bases unmatched. The CDR3 DNA reads TGTGCCAGCAGCCCCGACAGGGTTGATGAGCAGTTCTTC. This sequence encodes CASSPDRVDEQFF.

Ten or more counts support this clonotype. CDR3 DNA: TGTGCCAGTAGTCCCTCAGACAGGGGAAATACTGAAGCTTTCTTT. Encoded protein: CASSPSDRGNTEAFF. The rearrangement uses TRBV19 and TRBJ1-1; 8 bases match TRBD1. The V gene end was trimmed by 5 bases and the J gene end by 5 bases; junction bases not matched to a gene: 10. Germline values: CDR1 LNHDA, CDR2 SQIVND (reference sequence). This CDR3 has 15 amino acids.

This clonotype was observed a handful of times. V usage is TRBV24-1 and J usage is TRBJ2-3; no definite D call. The CDR3 totals 13 residues. The germline gives CDR1 KGHDR, CDR2 SFDVKD. The ends were cut back, 0 bases at V and 4 bases at J, with 4 bases in the middle. The DNA for the CDR3 is TGTGCCACCAGTGATTTGTTGGCAGATACGCAGTATTTT. It translates to CATSDLLADTQYF.

This clonotype showed up just a few times. The chain carries TRBV7-6 and TRBJ1-5; D is undetermined. The CDR3 consists of 13 residues. Germline V gene data show CDR1 as SGHVS and CDR2 as FNYEAQ. V was trimmed by 0 bases and J by 7 bases, leaving 7 bases between them. CDR3 DNA: TGTGCCAGCAGCTTAGCGCACGGGCAGCCCCAGCATTTT. Translated, it gives CASSLAHGQPQHF.

At least ten counts were recorded for this clonotype. The rearrangement joins TRBV3-1 to TRBJ2-7; maybe TRBD1 (6 bases). Trimming left V 3 bases short and J 3 bases short, with 12 bases between. Germline CDR1 LGHDT, CDR2 YNNKEL (reference sequence). The CDR3 contains 14 residues. The chain's CDR3 is CASSQRTANYEQYF. The CDR3 DNA reads TGTGCCAGCAGCCAGAGGACAGCGAACTACGAGCAGTACTTC.

The sample holds a few counts of this clonotype. The rearrangement joins TRBV10-3 to TRBJ2-7, with 8 bases fitting TRBD1. This CDR3 contains 13 residues. V trimming: 9 bases; J trimming: 2 bases; junction bases outside the gene matches: 6. Germline V gives CDR1 ENHRY, CDR2 SYGVKD. CDR3 sequence reads: CAIGQGRAYEQYF. In DNA, the CDR3 is TGTGCCATAGGACAGGGCAGAGCCTACGAGCAGTACTTC.

In this sample, this clonotype turned up many times. The chain uses TRBV7-3 and TRBJ2-2; D not certain. CDR3 length: 15 amino acids. Between the trimmed V and J ends, which lost 0 bases and 7 bases, there was a span of 12 bases. Germline lookup yields CDR1 SGHTA and CDR2 FQGTGA. The CDR3 is CASSLTPTGSGELFF. Here the CDR3 DNA reads TGTGCCAGCAGCTTAACCCCGACCGGAAGCGGGGAGCTGTTTTTT.

V gene TRBV20-1 combines with J gene TRBJ1-3, with D unclear. CDR3 length: 14 amino acids. Germline assignment: CDR1 DFQATT and CDR2 SNEGSKA (reference sequence). Deletions cut 3 bases from V and 0 bases from J, with 9 bases between. CDR3 region: CSARHTTSGNTIYF. The CDR3 DNA follows: TGCAGTGCTAGGCACACCACCTCTGGAAACACCATATATTTT.

This clonotype appeared a few times. The chain couples TRBV7-2 to TRBJ2-1; 9 bases fit TRBD1. With 6 bases clipped from V and 4 bases from J, the junction kept 7 bases outside the gene matches. The germline CDR1 and CDR2 sequences are SGHTA and FQGNSA. This CDR3 contains 15 residues. CDR3 sequence: CASRSGTGPYNEQFF. Written as DNA, the CDR3 is TGTGCCAGCAGATCCGGGACAGGGCCATACAATGAGCAGTTCTTC.

This chain joins TRBV12-3 or TRBV12-4 and TRBJ2-7, with 7 positions matching TRBD2. The J segment lost 6 bases and the V segment lost 3 bases, leaving 8 bases of the junction unmatched. The CDR3 has 14 amino acids. Written as DNA, the CDR3 is TGTGCCAGCAGTTTCGGTCCTGGGAGGGGCGAGCAGTACTTC. Residues: CASSFGPGRGEQYF.

The CDR3 spells CSASTSGGETQYF. Written as DNA, the CDR3 is TGCAGTGCTTCGACTAGCGGGGGGGAGACCCAGTACTTC. The chain has TRBV20-1 and TRBJ2-5; 13 bases are shared with TRBD2. CDR1 is DFQATT and CDR2 is SNEGSKA in the germline V gene (reference sequence). This CDR3 has 13 amino acids. Unmatched junction bases numbered 2, after V lost 5 bases and J lost 5 bases.